This TCR beta chain stems from a study of blood T cell repertoires in COVID-19. Study-level background: Acute-phase and convalescent COVID-19 samples originated in the United States, Italy and Spain. PBMCs, B-cell-depleted T cells, or T cells provided the cDNA or gDNA that made up the material.

CDR1 and CDR2 (germline): MNHEY, SMNVEV (reference sequence). CDR3 length: 11 residues. Trimming pared 3 bases from V and 6 bases from J, leaving 4 bases between. Assay used: immunoSEQ multiplex PCR; TCRdb lists only in-frame clones, some missing. This table holds tens of thousands of clones, 80% to 95% found once. Sequenced input: peripheral blood. The origin of this receptor is a human donor in a cohort sampled during active COVID-19. The chain has TRBV27 and TRBJ2-3; D remains unclear. The CDR3 coding sequence is TGTGCCAGCAGTTTCGGGGATACGCAGTATTTT. Its protein product is CASSFGDTQYF.